A selection of T cell receptor beta chains follows, all from one sample in a study of shared clonotypes between healthy human individuals. The table came from immunoSEQ multiplex PCR; TCRdb's copy has only in-frame clones and leaves some out. Of some 2,400,000 clones listed, more than 90% are singletons. Sequencing was done on a sample of naive CD4+ T cells sorted from blood. All receptors derive from a young man in good health. Both conserved end residues are part of each CDR3. The order of the fields is clone size, J gene, V gene, D gene, CDR3 DNA, CDR3 protein. A D gene is named only where the DNA matches it firmly. Clone size is not always given. Where it is, it says once, few, many or a class for expanded clones.

size: few; J: TRBJ1-6; V: TRBV10-3; D: NA; DNA: TGTGCCATCAGTGCGAAGATCGGGAATTCACCCCTCCACTTT; CDR3: CAISAKIGNSPLHF
size: NA; J: TRBJ2-1; V: TRBV7-9; D: NA; DNA: TGTGCCAGCAGCTTAGGCCCAGGGGTGAATGAGCAGTTCTTC; CDR3: CASSLGPGVNEQFF
size: NA; J: TRBJ2-1; V: TRBV30; D: NA; DNA: TGTGCCTGGAGGGGGTACAATGAGCAGTTCTTC; CDR3: CAWRGYNEQFF
size: NA; J: TRBJ2-5; V: TRBV5-4; D: NA; DNA: TGTGCCAGCAGCTTGGGGAGAGTCGAGACCCAGTACTTC; CDR3: CASSLGRVETQYF
size: NA; J: TRBJ1-2; V: TRBV30; D: NA; DNA: TGTGCCTGGACCCTCGACACCGTTAACTATGGCTACACCTTC; CDR3: CAWTLDTVNYGYTF
size: NA; J: TRBJ2-5; V: TRBV5-1; D: NA; DNA: TGCGCCAGCAGCTTCACGGACAACCAAGAGACCCAGTACTTC; CDR3: CASSFTDNQETQYF
size: NA; J: TRBJ2-6; V: TRBV5-1; D: TRBD1; DNA: TGCGCCAGCAGGATGACAGGGGGATCTGGGGCCAACGTCCTGACTTTC; CDR3: CASRMTGGSGANVLTF
size: once; J: TRBJ2-5; V: TRBV9; D: NA; DNA: TGTGCCAGCAGCGTAGAGGCCCTTTTTCGCGAGACCCAGTACTTC; CDR3: CASSVEALFRETQYF
size: NA; J: TRBJ2-7; V: TRBV18; D: NA; DNA: TGTGCCAGCTCACCAATGGGTCCCCCCTACGAGCAGTACTTC; CDR3: CASSPMGPPYEQYF
size: NA; J: TRBJ1-3; V: TRBV5-1; D: NA; DNA: TGCGCCAGCAGCTTGGCGGGCCCGAGCTCTGGAAACACCATATATTTT; CDR3: CASSLAGPSSGNTIYF
size: once; J: TRBJ1-3; V: TRBV25-1; D: NA; DNA: TGTGCCAGCAGTGGGGCCGGGTCCTCTGGAAACACCATATATTTT; CDR3: CASSGAGSSGNTIYF
size: NA; J: TRBJ2-3; V: TRBV15; D: TRBD2; DNA: TGTGCCACCAGCCCCCAGCGGGGGGCCATAGATACGCAGTATTTT; CDR3: CATSPQRGAIDTQYF
size: few; J: TRBJ2-3; V: TRBV10-3; D: NA; DNA: TGTGCCACAACGACGAAGTACAGCAAGACAGATACGCAGTATTTT; CDR3: CATTTKYSKTDTQYF
size: NA; J: TRBJ2-4; V: TRBV23-1; D: NA; DNA: TGCGCCAGCAGTCAACCCACAGGAGATGTAGCCAAAAACATTCAGTACTTC; CDR3: CASSQPTGDVAKNIQYF
size: NA; J: TRBJ1-2; V: TRBV6-6; D: TRBD1; DNA: TGTGCCAGCAGTTCAACAGGGGAGGATGGCTACACCTTC; CDR3: CASSSTGEDGYTF
size: NA; J: TRBJ2-1; V: TRBV28; D: NA; DNA: TGTGCCAGCCTACCTTCGATGGGCCAAATCGGTGAGCAGTTCTTC; CDR3: CASLPSMGQIGEQFF
size: NA; J: TRBJ2-5; V: TRBV7-7; D: NA; DNA: TGTGCTAGCAGTCGCGGACATACTGAGACCCAGTACTTC; CDR3: CASSRGHTETQYF
size: NA; J: TRBJ2-7; V: TRBV9; D: NA; DNA: TGTGCCAGCAGCGTAGCTGCCGGGAGCCCCTACGAGCAGTACTTC; CDR3: CASSVAAGSPYEQYF
size: NA; J: TRBJ2-3; V: TRBV7-9; D: NA; DNA: TGTGCCGGCCAACGGGGCGGGACTCTAAATACGCAGTATTTT; CDR3: CAGQRGGTLNTQYF
size: NA; J: TRBJ2-5; V: TRBV7-2; D: NA; DNA: TGTGCCAGCAGCTTAGTATGGACGGGGACCCAGTACTTC; CDR3: CASSLVWTGTQYF
size: NA; J: TRBJ2-7; V: TRBV9; D: TRBD2; DNA: TGTGCCAGCAGCCAGAGCGGGACTAGCGGCTCCTACGAGCAGTACTTC; CDR3: CASSQSGTSGSYEQYF
size: NA; J: TRBJ2-2; V: TRBV19; D: NA; DNA: TGTGCCAGTAGTATAGGGAACAGCATCACTACCGGGGAGCTGTTTTTT; CDR3: CASSIGNSITTGELFF
size: NA; J: TRBJ1-4; V: TRBV6-5; D: NA; DNA: TGTGCCAGCAGTTACTCGCCAGGGCAGAGTGAAAAACTGTTTTTT; CDR3: CASSYSPGQSEKLFF
size: once; J: TRBJ1-1; V: TRBV19; D: NA; DNA: TGTGCCAGTAGTATAGGCAAGCACATGAACACTGAAGCTTTCTTT; CDR3: CASSIGKHMNTEAFF
size: NA; J: TRBJ2-7; V: TRBV7-2; D: NA; DNA: TGTGCCAGCAGCTCTAGGGCGCCCTACGAGCAGTACTTC; CDR3: CASSSRAPYEQYF
size: NA; J: TRBJ1-4; V: TRBV28; D: NA; DNA: TGTGCCACCCTAGGCTCTAATGAAAAACTGTTTTTT; CDR3: CATLGSNEKLFF
size: NA; J: TRBJ1-1; V: TRBV5-6; D: TRBD1; DNA: TGTGCCAGCAGCCCAGGGGGGTTATGGATGAACACTGAAGCTTTCTTT; CDR3: CASSPGGLWMNTEAFF
size: NA; J: TRBJ2-7; V: TRBV5-1; D: NA; DNA: TGCGCCAGCAGCGCAGCCCCACAGGGTCGAGGCTTCGCGACCTCCTACGAGCAGTACTTC; CDR3: CASSAAPQGRGFATSYEQYF
size: once; J: TRBJ2-2; V: TRBV5-1; D: NA; DNA: TGCGCCAGCAGCTTGGTGGACCCGGGCACCGGGGAGCTGTTTTTT; CDR3: CASSLVDPGTGELFF
size: NA; J: TRBJ1-6; V: TRBV9; D: TRBD1; DNA: TGTGCCAGCAGCGTAGATCGGGGCGGGACAGGGAGGAATTCACCCCTCCACTTT; CDR3: CASSVDRGGTGRNSPLHF
size: NA; J: TRBJ2-1; V: TRBV19; D: TRBD2; DNA: TGTGCCAGTAGTTCCTTCGCGGGAGAGGTCTACAATGAGCAGTTCTTC; CDR3: CASSSFAGEVYNEQFF
size: NA; J: TRBJ2-7; V: TRBV28; D: TRBD2; DNA: TGTGCCAGCAGTTTGACTAGCCTGAGCTCCTACGAGCAGTACTTC; CDR3: CASSLTSLSSYEQYF
size: NA; J: TRBJ1-6; V: TRBV2; D: NA; DNA: TGTGCCACTACGGGGGATTATAATTCACCCCTCCACTTT; CDR3: CATTGDYNSPLHF
size: NA; J: TRBJ2-2; V: TRBV5-1; D: TRBD2; DNA: TGCGCCAGCAGCGCGGGACTAGCGGGGGAGGAAGGCGGGGAGCTGTTTTTT; CDR3: CASSAGLAGEEGGELFF
size: NA; J: TRBJ2-3; V: TRBV6-1; D: NA; DNA: TGTGCCAGCAGTGGGGTGGTAGCGATCCTACAACCAGATACGCAGTATTTT; CDR3: CASSGVVAILQPDTQYF
size: NA; J: TRBJ2-1; V: TRBV5-1; D: NA; DNA: TGCGCCAGCAGCTCTACAGGGTCGATCTACAATGAGCAGTTCTTC; CDR3: CASSSTGSIYNEQFF
size: NA; J: TRBJ2-1; V: TRBV9; D: NA; DNA: TGTGCCAGCAGCGTTGTTCCCCGTCTAGCAGAGGGTGAGCAGTTCTTC; CDR3: CASSVVPRLAEGEQFF
size: NA; J: TRBJ2-6; V: TRBV4-3; D: NA; DNA: TGCGCCAGCAGCCAAGGGACTGCCGGGGCCAACGTCCTGACTTTC; CDR3: CASSQGTAGANVLTF
size: NA; J: TRBJ2-3; V: TRBV29-1; D: NA; DNA: TGCAGCGTTGAGGCGGGGTCCAGCACAGATACGCAGTATTTT; CDR3: CSVEAGSSTDTQYF
size: NA; J: TRBJ2-7; V: TRBV13; D: NA; DNA: TGTGCCAGCAGCTTACTGGGTGGGCAGGGTCAGTACGAGCAGTACTTC; CDR3: CASSLLGGQGQYEQYF
size: NA; J: TRBJ2-2; V: TRBV6-5; D: NA; DNA: TGTGCCAGCAGCCTCGAGGCGGTCGGGGAGCTGTTTTTT; CDR3: CASSLEAVGELFF
size: NA; J: TRBJ1-2; V: TRBV2; D: TRBD1; DNA: TGTGCCAGCAGTGGCCGAGAAGCCCGGACAGGGGAGGATGGCTACACCTTC; CDR3: CASSGREARTGEDGYTF